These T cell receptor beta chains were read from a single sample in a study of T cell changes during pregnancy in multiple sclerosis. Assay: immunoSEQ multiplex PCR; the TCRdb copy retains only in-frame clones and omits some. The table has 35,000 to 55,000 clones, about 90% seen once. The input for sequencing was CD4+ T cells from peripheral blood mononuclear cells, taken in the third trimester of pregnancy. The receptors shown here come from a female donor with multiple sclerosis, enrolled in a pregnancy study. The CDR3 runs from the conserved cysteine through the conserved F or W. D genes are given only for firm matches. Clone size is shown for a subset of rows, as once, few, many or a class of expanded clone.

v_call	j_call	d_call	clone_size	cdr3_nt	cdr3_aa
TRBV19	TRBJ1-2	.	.	TGTGCCAGTAAGGACAGAATTAACTATGGCTACACCTTC	CASKDRINYGYTF
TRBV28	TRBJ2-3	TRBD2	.	TGTGCCAGCAGTCGGACTAGCGGGAGGGCTGGGACAGATACGCAGTATTTT	CASSRTSGRAGTDTQYF
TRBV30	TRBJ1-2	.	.	TGTGCCTGGAGTGATACGGGGTCCAGCACAATTAACTATGGCTACACCTTC	CAWSDTGSSTINYGYTF
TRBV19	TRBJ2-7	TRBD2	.	TGTGCCAGTAGTACGAACCCCCTAGCGGGAGGACCCTCCTACGAGCAGTACTTC	CASSTNPLAGGPSYEQYF
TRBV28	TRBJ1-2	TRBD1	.	TGTGCCAGCAGTAGGACAGGGGCCAATGGCTACACCTTC	CASSRTGANGYTF
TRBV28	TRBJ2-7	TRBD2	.	TGTGCCAGCAGTTTATCTAGCGGGTACTCCTACGAGCAGTACTTC	CASSLSSGYSYEQYF
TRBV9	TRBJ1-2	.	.	TGTGCCAGCAGCGTAGCTGAGGGGGTGGACTATGGCTACACCTTC	CASSVAEGVDYGYTF
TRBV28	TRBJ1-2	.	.	TGTGCCAGCAGTTTTCTAGGCAGGGATTTCTCTGGCTACACCTTC	CASSFLGRDFSGYTF
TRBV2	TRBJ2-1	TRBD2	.	TGTGCCAGCGGACTAGCGGGAGGCTCCTACAATGAGCAGTTCTTC	CASGLAGGSYNEQFF
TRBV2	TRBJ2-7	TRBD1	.	TGTGCCAGCAGCTCGGACAGGGGACGAGGCGAGCAGTACTTC	CASSSDRGRGEQYF
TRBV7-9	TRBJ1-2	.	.	TGTGCCAGCAGCTTGATAACACATGGCTACACCTTC	CASSLITHGYTF
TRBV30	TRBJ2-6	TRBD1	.	TGTGCCTGGGGACAGGGGGGCTCTGGGGCCAACGTCCTGACTTTC	CAWGQGGSGANVLTF
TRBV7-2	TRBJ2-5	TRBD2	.	TGTGCCAGCAGCTTAGCGACTAGCGGGGGGCAAGAGACCCAGTACTTC	CASSLATSGGQETQYF
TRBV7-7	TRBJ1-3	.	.	TGTGCTAGCAGCTTAAACTCAGGCCCGGGAAACACCATATATTTT	CASSLNSGPGNTIYF
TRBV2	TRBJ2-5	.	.	TGTGCCAGCAGTAGACAGGTCCTGCAAGAGACCCAGTACTTC	CASSRQVLQETQYF
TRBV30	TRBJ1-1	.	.	TGTGCCTGGAGACAAGTTGAAGCTTTCTTT	CAWRQVEAFF
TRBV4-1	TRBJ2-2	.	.	TGCGCCAGCAGCCAGGTACAGCTGAACACCGGGGAGCTGTTTTTT	CASSQVQLNTGELFF
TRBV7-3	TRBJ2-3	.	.	TGTGCCAGCAGCTTAAACGGGGTTGGCACAGATACGCAGTATTTT	CASSLNGVGTDTQYF
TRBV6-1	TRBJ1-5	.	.	TGTGCCAGCAGTGGAGTAGGGGTACAGCCCCAGCATTTT	CASSGVGVQPQHF
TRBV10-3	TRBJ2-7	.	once	TGTGCCATCAGTGACTCACATAACTCCTACGAGCAGTACTTC	CAISDSHNSYEQYF
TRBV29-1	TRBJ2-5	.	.	TGCAGCGTTGATGGGGCCAGAGAGACCCAGTACTTC	CSVDGARETQYF
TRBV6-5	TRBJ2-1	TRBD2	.	TGTGCCAGCAGGGTTTTGCGGGAGAGGGGTGAGCAGTTCTTC	CASRVLRERGEQFF
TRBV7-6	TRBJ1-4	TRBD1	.	TGTGCCAGCAGCTCTAGGGGGACAGGGTCCGTCCCCAATGAAAAACTGTTTTTT	CASSSRGTGSVPNEKLFF
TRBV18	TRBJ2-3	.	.	TGTGCCAGCTCCGTAGATACGCAGTATTTT	CASSVDTQYF
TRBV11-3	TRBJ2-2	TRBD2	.	TGTGCCAGCAGCTCCTCACTAGCGGGAGGATCCGGGGAGCTGTTTTTT	CASSSSLAGGSGELFF
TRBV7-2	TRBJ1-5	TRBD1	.	TGTGCCAGCAGCTCCCCAGGACAGGGGCGAAATCAGCCCCAGCATTTT	CASSSPGQGRNQPQHF
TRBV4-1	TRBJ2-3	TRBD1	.	TGCGCCAGCAGCCAGGGGACAGGGGCTAGCACAGATACGCAGTATTTT	CASSQGTGASTDTQYF
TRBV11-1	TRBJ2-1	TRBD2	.	TGTGCCAGCAGCTTAGTGCCCCCGACTAGCGGGGGGTACAATGAGCAGTTCTTC	CASSLVPPTSGGYNEQFF
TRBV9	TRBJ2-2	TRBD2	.	TGTGCCAGCAGCGCAGGACTAGCAACACCCGGGGAGCTGTTTTTT	CASSAGLATPGELFF
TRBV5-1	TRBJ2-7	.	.	TGCGCCAGCAGCTTTCGTGGTGTGAGGTACGAGCAGTACTTC	CASSFRGVRYEQYF
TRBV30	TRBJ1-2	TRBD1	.	TGTGCCTGGAGGGCCGAACAGGGGGCGCGTGGCTACACCTTC	CAWRAEQGARGYTF
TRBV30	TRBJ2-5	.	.	TGTGCCTGGAAACGGCCAGGCCAAGAGACCCAGTACTTC	CAWKRPGQETQYF
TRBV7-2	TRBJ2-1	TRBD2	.	TGTGCCAGCAGGCTACAACTAGCGGAAAATGAGCAGTTCTTC	CASRLQLAENEQFF
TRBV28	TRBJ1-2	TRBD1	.	TGTGCCACCATGACAGGGAGGCACTATGGCTACACCTTC	CATMTGRHYGYTF
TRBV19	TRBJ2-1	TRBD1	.	TGTGCCAGTAGTATAGATAACCCCCCAGCCGGGACAGTCTCCTACAATGAGCAGTTCTTC	CASSIDNPPAGTVSYNEQFF
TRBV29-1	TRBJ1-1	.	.	TGCAGCGTTAGAACAGCCCAGACTGAAGCTTTCTTT	CSVRTAQTEAFF
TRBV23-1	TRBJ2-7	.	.	TGCGCCAGCAGTCAATCGTATGACAGCGACTTCCACGAGCAGTACTTC	CASSQSYDSDFHEQYF
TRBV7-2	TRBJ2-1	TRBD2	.	TGTGCCAGCAGTCTCGGACTAGCGTACAATGAGCAGTTCTTC	CASSLGLAYNEQFF
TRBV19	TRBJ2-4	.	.	TGTGCCAGTAGTACTCCTTTACTAGGGAACATTCAGTACTTC	CASSTPLLGNIQYF
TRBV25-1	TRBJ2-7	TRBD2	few	TGTGCCAGCAGTAAAGCGGGAGGATCCTACGAGCAGTACTTC	CASSKAGGSYEQYF
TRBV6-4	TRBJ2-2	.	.	TGTGCCAGCAGCGCCGGGATCACGAGTACCGGGGAGCTGTTTTTT	CASSAGITSTGELFF
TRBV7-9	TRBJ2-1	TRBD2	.	TGTGCCAGCAGTCGTCTTAAGGGACTAGCGGGAGTCAATGAGCAGTTCTTC	CASSRLKGLAGVNEQFF
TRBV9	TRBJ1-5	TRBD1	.	TGTGCCAGCAGCGCCCGACAGGGGGCAAGCAATCAGCCCCAGCATTTT	CASSARQGASNQPQHF
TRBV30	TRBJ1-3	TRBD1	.	TGTGCCTGGGGACAGGGATTGGAAGGAAACACCATATATTTT	CAWGQGLEGNTIYF
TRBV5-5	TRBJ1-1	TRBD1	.	TGTGCCAGCGACTTCAGGGGGCAAGGGGCGAACACTGAAGCTTTCTTT	CASDFRGQGANTEAFF
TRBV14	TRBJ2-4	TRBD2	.	TGTGCCAGCAGCCAAGATCGGGCTAGCGGGAGAGTTCAGTACTTC	CASSQDRASGRVQYF
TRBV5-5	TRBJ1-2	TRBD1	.	TGTGCCAGCAGCAGGACAGGGGGAAATGGCTACACCTTC	CASSRTGGNGYTF
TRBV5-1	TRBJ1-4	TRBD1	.	TGCGCCAGCAGCTTGGGCACAGGGGGCACGTCTAATGAAAAACTGTTTTTT	CASSLGTGGTSNEKLFF